A selection of T cell receptor beta chains follows, all from one sample in a study of T cells in Graves' hyperthyroidism and ophthalmopathy. MiXCR, applied by TCRdb to the multiplex PCR reads, yields one record per CDR3 protein. The sample has more than 500,000 distinct CDR3 sequences, about 14% seen once. Sample: blood. These receptors were obtained from a woman in her forties with Graves' hyperthyroidism. Both conserved end residues are part of each CDR3. The order of the fields is D gene, V gene, J gene, clone size, CDR3 protein, CDR3 DNA. The D gene is left open where the match is weak. Clone sizes are given selectively: once, few, many, or a class where the clone is expanded.

D gene: TRBD1; V gene: TRBV6-1; J gene: TRBJ1-1; clone size: many; CDR3 protein: CASGGTGVGAEAFF; CDR3 DNA: TGTGCCAGCGGGGGAACAGGGGTGGGCGCTGAAGCTTTCTTT
D gene: TRBD2; V gene: TRBV11-3; J gene: TRBJ2-1; clone size: many; CDR3 protein: CASSLWQRECSSNEQFF; CDR3 DNA: TGTGCCAGCAGCTTGTGGCAGCGGGAGTGTTCGAGCAATGAGCAGTTCTTC
D gene: TRBD2; V gene: TRBV5-6; J gene: TRBJ2-3; clone size: NA; CDR3 protein: CASSRGSGGISTDTQYF; CDR3 DNA: TGTGCCAGCAGCCGAGGTAGCGGGGGGATTTCGACAGATACGCAGTATTTT
D gene: TRBD2; V gene: TRBV20-1; J gene: TRBJ2-1; clone size: many; CDR3 protein: CSASPGLAGSYNEQFF; CDR3 DNA: TGCAGTGCTTCCCCGGGTCTAGCGGGATCCTACAATGAGCAGTTCTTC
D gene: NA; V gene: TRBV2; J gene: TRBJ1-4; clone size: NA; CDR3 protein: CASPRTVLTNEKLFF; CDR3 DNA: TGTGCCAGCCCCCGGACAGTGCTAACTAATGAAAAACTGTTTTTT
D gene: NA; V gene: TRBV6-1; J gene: TRBJ1-2; clone size: few; CDR3 protein: CASSRQASNYGYTF; CDR3 DNA: TGTGCCAGCAGTCGACAGGCGAGCAACTATGGCTACACCTTC
D gene: TRBD1; V gene: TRBV27; J gene: TRBJ2-7; clone size: few; CDR3 protein: CASSSTGTGIYEQYF; CDR3 DNA: TGTGCCAGCAGTTCCACCGGGACAGGGATCTACGAGCAGTACTTC
D gene: TRBD1; V gene: TRBV27; J gene: TRBJ2-7; clone size: NA; CDR3 protein: CASSRPGQGLYEQYF; CDR3 DNA: TGTGCCAGCAGCAGACCGGGACAGGGGCTCTACGAGCAGTACTTC
D gene: TRBD2; V gene: TRBV4-1; J gene: TRBJ2-2; clone size: NA; CDR3 protein: CASSQEARTSGSCYF; CDR3 DNA: TGCGCCAGCAGCCAAGAGGCACGGACTAGCGGGAGTTGTTATTTT
D gene: TRBD2; V gene: TRBV3-1; J gene: TRBJ2-7; clone size: few; CDR3 protein: CASSQRGGRPYEQYF; CDR3 DNA: TGTGCCAGCAGCCAACGGGGCGGGAGGCCATACGAGCAGTACTTC
D gene: TRBD2; V gene: TRBV6-1; J gene: TRBJ2-5; clone size: NA; CDR3 protein: CASSEEVAGETQYF; CDR3 DNA: TGTGCCAGCAGTGAAGAGGTAGCGGGAGAGACCCAGTACTTC
D gene: NA; V gene: TRBV7-3; J gene: TRBJ2-3; clone size: NA; CDR3 protein: CASSLESGMDAQYF; CDR3 DNA: TGTGCCAGCAGCTTAGAATCAGGGATGGATGCGCAGTATTTT
D gene: TRBD1; V gene: TRBV5-1; J gene: TRBJ2-5; clone size: many; CDR3 protein: CASSPWTGQRKETQYF; CDR3 DNA: TGCGCCAGCAGCCCCTGGACAGGGCAAAGGAAAGAGACCCAGTACTTC
D gene: TRBD1; V gene: TRBV11-1; J gene: TRBJ2-5; clone size: many; CDR3 protein: CASSLPDRVVETQYF; CDR3 DNA: TGTGCCAGCAGCTTACCGGACAGGGTGGTGGAGACCCAGTACTTC
D gene: NA; V gene: TRBV28; J gene: TRBJ2-3; clone size: few; CDR3 protein: CASRTEPLRTQYF; CDR3 DNA: TGTGCCAGCAGGACGGAGCCGTTGAGGACGCAGTATTTT
D gene: NA; V gene: TRBV5-4; J gene: TRBJ1-1; clone size: many; CDR3 protein: CASSGGGGNTEAFF; CDR3 DNA: TGTGCCAGCAGCGGTGGGGGTGGGAACACTGAAGCTTTCTTT
D gene: TRBD1; V gene: TRBV5-1; J gene: TRBJ2-5; clone size: NA; CDR3 protein: CASSLVQGAEETQYF; CDR3 DNA: TGCGCCAGCAGCTTGGTACAGGGGGCGGAAGAGACCCAGTACTTC
D gene: TRBD1; V gene: TRBV2; J gene: TRBJ2-1; clone size: many; CDR3 protein: CASSEYTGGFYNEQFF; CDR3 DNA: TGTGCCAGCAGTGAATATACAGGGGGCTTCTACAATGAGCAGTTCTTC